A selection of T cell receptor beta chains follows, all from one sample in a study of beta chain features in type 1 diabetes. The table came from immunoSEQ multiplex PCR; TCRdb's copy has only in-frame clones and leaves some out. The data show 200,000 to 250,000 clones, with 11% to 15% seen just once and about 0.024% held by the top ten. The material sequenced was naive CD4+ T cells from blood. The source of these receptors is a woman in her forties in good health. The CDR3 runs from the conserved cysteine through the conserved F or W. Fields, in order: V gene, clone size, J gene, D gene, CDR3 protein, CDR3 DNA. A D gene is named only where the DNA matches it firmly. Some rows have no size entry. The others give once, few or many, or a class for an expanded clone.

>TRBV2|few|TRBJ2-1|TRBD2
CASRQPGLAGHNEQFF
TGTGCCAGCAGGCAACCGGGACTAGCGGGGCACAATGAGCAGTTCTTC
>TRBV5-1|NA|TRBJ2-1|NA
CASSSSGLEQFF
TGCGCCAGCAGCTCCTCAGGGCTTGAGCAGTTCTTC
>TRBV5-4|many|TRBJ2-7|NA
CASSLERQAYEQYF
TGTGCCAGCAGCTTGGAGCGGCAGGCCTACGAGCAGTACTTC
>TRBV27|NA|TRBJ1-3|NA
CASRKGGAGNTIYF
TGTGCCAGCAGGAAAGGGGGGGCCGGAAACACCATATATTTT
>TRBV6-1|once|TRBJ2-5|TRBD2
CASSPGTSGETQYF
TGTGCCAGCAGTCCCGGGACTAGCGGGGAGACCCAGTACTTC
>TRBV27|few|TRBJ2-3|TRBD1
CASARGPRTDTQYF
TGTGCCAGCGCCAGGGGGCCCCGCACAGATACGCAGTATTTT
>TRBV6-1|few|TRBJ1-2|TRBD1
CASSRGRGANYGYTF
TGTGCCAGCAGCAGGGGCAGGGGGGCTAACTATGGCTACACCTTC
>TRBV6-6|NA|TRBJ2-4|TRBD2
CASSYSSGVGNIQYF
TGTGCCAGCAGTTACTCAAGCGGGGTGGGAAACATTCAGTACTTC
>TRBV9|few|TRBJ1-5|TRBD1
CASSVGGTGVDQPQHF
TGTGCCAGCAGCGTAGGGGGGACAGGGGTTGATCAGCCCCAGCATTTT
>TRBV5-1|once|TRBJ2-5|TRBD2
CASSLAGGGGETQYF
TGCGCCAGCAGCTTGGCTGGGGGGGGAGGAGAGACCCAGTACTTC
>TRBV7-2|NA|TRBJ2-7|NA
CASSAGLQGTPWEQYF
TGTGCCAGCAGCGCCGGGCTTCAGGGGACCCCCTGGGAGCAGTACTTC
>TRBV7-9|NA|TRBJ1-1|TRBD1
CASSVGTVNTEAFF
TGTGCCAGCAGCGTTGGGACAGTGAACACTGAAGCTTTCTTT
>TRBV18|NA|TRBJ2-5|NA
CASSQTTQETQYF
TGTGCCAGCTCACAAACCACTCAAGAGACCCAGTACTTC
>TRBV11-2|NA|TRBJ2-7|TRBD1
CASMPGQRVTGQYF
TGTGCCAGCATGCCGGGACAGAGAGTTACGGGGCAGTACTTC
>TRBV11-2|once|TRBJ2-3|NA
CASSLVVWGDTDTQYF
TGTGCCAGCAGCTTAGTAGTTTGGGGGGACACAGATACGCAGTATTTT
>TRBV15|NA|TRBJ1-5|NA
CATSRDSGRNQPQHF
TGTGCCACCAGCAGAGATTCCGGGAGGAATCAGCCCCAGCATTTT
>TRBV4-2|few|TRBJ1-1|NA
CASSQERVWQGRSGDTEAFF
TGTGCCAGCAGCCAAGAGCGGGTATGGCAGGGCCGGTCAGGGGACACTGAAGCTTTCTTT
>TRBV4-3|NA|TRBJ1-5|TRBD1
CASSAGQGGQPQHF
TGCGCCAGCAGCGCGGGACAGGGGGGTCAGCCCCAGCATTTT
>TRBV23-1|NA|TRBJ1-5|NA
CASSRGPLPNQPQHF
TGCGCCAGCAGTCGAGGGCCCCTACCCAATCAGCCCCAGCATTTT
>TRBV5-4|NA|TRBJ2-7|NA
CASSLGDRRIPYEQYF
TGTGCCAGCAGCTTGGGAGACAGGAGGATCCCCTACGAGCAGTACTTC
>TRBV7-9|NA|TRBJ1-1|TRBD1
CASSFTVSGQGRHEAFF
TGTGCCAGCAGCTTCACCGTATCCGGACAGGGGAGGCACGAAGCTTTCTTT
>TRBV29-1|few|TRBJ2-1|TRBD2
CSVDPGLGVYNEQFF
TGCAGCGTTGACCCAGGACTAGGGGTCTACAATGAGCAGTTCTTC
>TRBV20-1|NA|TRBJ2-3|NA
CSAVQDTQYF
TGCAGTGCTGTACAAGATACGCAGTATTTT
>TRBV9|NA|TRBJ2-3|TRBD2
CASSSGLVGGGQDTQYF
TGTGCCAGCAGCTCAGGACTAGTGGGGGGTGGACAAGATACGCAGTATTTT
>TRBV7-9|NA|TRBJ1-1|TRBD1
CASSSPGGGNTEAFF
TGTGCCAGCAGCTCCCCAGGGGGAGGGAACACTGAAGCTTTCTTT
>TRBV21-1|NA|TRBJ1-1|NA
CASSKGTTRLAGKWNTEAFF
TGTGCCAGCAGCAAAGGAACCACGCGGCTGGCGGGTAAATGGAACACTGAAGCTTTCTTT
>TRBV6-1|few|TRBJ2-2|TRBD1
CASSVWVGTGATGELFF
TGTGCCAGCAGTGTCTGGGTCGGGACAGGGGCCACCGGGGAGCTGTTTTTT
>TRBV19|NA|TRBJ2-3|NA
CASSIPQGRGDTQYF
TGTGCCAGTAGTATCCCACAGGGTCGGGGAGATACGCAGTATTTT
>TRBV6-5|NA|TRBJ1-3|TRBD1
CASSTGGSGNTIYF
TGTGCCAGCAGTACAGGGGGGTCTGGAAACACCATATATTTT
>TRBV7-9|NA|TRBJ2-7|NA
CASSLFSGYEQYF
TGTGCCAGCAGCTTGTTTAGCGGTTACGAGCAGTACTTC
>TRBV11-3|NA|TRBJ2-7|NA
CASSLGSAYEQYF
TGTGCCAGCAGCTTAGGTTCCGCCTACGAGCAGTACTTC
>TRBV19|NA|TRBJ1-4|TRBD1
CASSFYPGTGPEKLFF
TGTGCCAGTAGTTTCTACCCCGGGACAGGACCAGAAAAACTGTTTTTT
>TRBV6-5|NA|TRBJ2-7|NA
CASSYSAQGYEQYF
TGTGCCAGCAGTTACTCAGCACAGGGCTACGAGCAGTACTTC
>TRBV14|few|TRBJ2-6|NA
CASSPIRGSGANVLTF
TGTGCCAGCAGCCCTATCCGGGGATCCGGGGCCAACGTCCTGACTTTC
>TRBV5-4|NA|TRBJ1-2|TRBD1
CASSMDRGYGYTF
TGTGCCAGCAGCATGGACAGGGGTTATGGCTACACCTTC
>TRBV7-9|NA|TRBJ2-2|TRBD1
CASSLAGTANTGELFF
TGTGCCAGCAGCCTCGCCGGGACAGCCAACACCGGGGAGCTGTTTTTT
>TRBV5-1|NA|TRBJ1-1|TRBD1
CASSLGTGILNTEAFF
TGCGCCAGCAGCTTGGGGACAGGGATACTGAACACTGAAGCTTTCTTT
>TRBV11-2|NA|TRBJ2-1|NA
CASSLDRAGEQFF
TGTGCCAGCAGCTTAGACAGGGCTGGGGAGCAGTTCTTC
>TRBV9|few|TRBJ2-3|TRBD2
CASSGGTSGVTDTQYF
TGTGCCAGCAGCGGGGGGACTAGCGGGGTCACAGATACGCAGTATTTT
>TRBV7-2|NA|TRBJ1-2|TRBD1
CASSLGQANYGYTF
TGTGCCAGCAGCCTTGGACAGGCCAACTATGGCTACACCTTC
>TRBV10-3|NA|TRBJ2-3|TRBD2
CAIKTSGGTTDTQYF
TGTGCCATCAAGACTAGCGGGGGTACCACAGATACGCAGTATTTT
>TRBV5-1|few|TRBJ1-5|NA
CASSAERGPQHF
TGCGCCAGCAGCGCCGAAAGGGGCCCCCAGCATTTT
>TRBV2|few|TRBJ2-2|NA
CASSGQAGTGELFF
TGTGCCAGCAGTGGACAGGCTGGCACCGGGGAGCTGTTTTTT
>TRBV5-1|few|TRBJ2-5|TRBD2
CASSLVAGVSQETQYF
TGCGCCAGCAGCTTGGTGGCGGGGGTCTCCCAAGAGACCCAGTACTTC
>TRBV18|few|TRBJ1-6|NA
CASSRDSEDSPLHF
TGTGCCAGCTCACGAGACAGCGAAGATTCACCCCTCCACTTT
>TRBV5-6|few|TRBJ1-2|TRBD1
CASIRDRGGYGYTF
TGTGCCAGCATCCGGGACAGGGGAGGGTATGGCTACACCTTC
>TRBV5-1|few|TRBJ2-3|TRBD2
CASSLDHSGGPYF
TGCGCCAGCAGCTTGGACCACAGCGGGGGACCTTATTTT